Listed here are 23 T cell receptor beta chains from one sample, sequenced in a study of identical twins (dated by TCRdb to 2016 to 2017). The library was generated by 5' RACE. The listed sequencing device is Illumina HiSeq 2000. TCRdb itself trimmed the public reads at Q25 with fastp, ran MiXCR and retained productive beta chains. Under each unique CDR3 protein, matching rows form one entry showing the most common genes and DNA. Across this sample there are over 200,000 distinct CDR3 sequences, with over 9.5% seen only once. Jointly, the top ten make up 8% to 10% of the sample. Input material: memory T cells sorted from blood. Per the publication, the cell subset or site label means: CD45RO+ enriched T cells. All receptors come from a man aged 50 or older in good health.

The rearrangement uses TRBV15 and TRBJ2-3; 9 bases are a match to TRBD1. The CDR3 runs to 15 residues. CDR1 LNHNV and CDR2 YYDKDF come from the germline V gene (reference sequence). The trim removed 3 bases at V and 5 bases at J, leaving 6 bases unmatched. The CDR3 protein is CATSSGDRVGDTQYF. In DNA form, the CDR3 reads TGTGCCACCAGCAGCGGGGACAGGGTTGGAGATACGCAGTATTTT.

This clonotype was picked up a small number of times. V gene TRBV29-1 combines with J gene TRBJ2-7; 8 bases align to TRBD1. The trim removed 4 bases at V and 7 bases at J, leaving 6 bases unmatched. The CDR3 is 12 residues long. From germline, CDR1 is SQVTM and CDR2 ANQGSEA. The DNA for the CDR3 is TGCAGCGTTGGCACGGACAGGGAAGAGCAGTACTTC. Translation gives CSVGTDREEQYF.

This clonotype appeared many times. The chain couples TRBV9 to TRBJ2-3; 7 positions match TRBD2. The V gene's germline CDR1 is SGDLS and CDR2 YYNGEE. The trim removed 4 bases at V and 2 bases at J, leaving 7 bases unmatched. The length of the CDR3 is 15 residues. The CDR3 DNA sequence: TGTGCCAGCAGCTCCGCGGGGGTGACCACAGATACGCAGTATTTT. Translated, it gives CASSSAGVTTDTQYF.

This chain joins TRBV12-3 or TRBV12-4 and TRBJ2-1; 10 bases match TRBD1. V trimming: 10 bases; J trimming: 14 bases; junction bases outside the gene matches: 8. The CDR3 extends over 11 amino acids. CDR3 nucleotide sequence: TGTGCCACGACCCACGGGACAGGGGAGTTCTTC. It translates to CATTHGTGEFF.

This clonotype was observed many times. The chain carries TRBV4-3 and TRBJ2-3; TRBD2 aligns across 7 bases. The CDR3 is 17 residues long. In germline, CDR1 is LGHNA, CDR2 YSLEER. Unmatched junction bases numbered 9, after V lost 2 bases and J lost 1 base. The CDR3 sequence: CASSQITSAGGTDTQYF. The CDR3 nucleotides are TGCGCCAGCAGCCAAATAACAAGTGCGGGGGGCACAGATACGCAGTATTTT.

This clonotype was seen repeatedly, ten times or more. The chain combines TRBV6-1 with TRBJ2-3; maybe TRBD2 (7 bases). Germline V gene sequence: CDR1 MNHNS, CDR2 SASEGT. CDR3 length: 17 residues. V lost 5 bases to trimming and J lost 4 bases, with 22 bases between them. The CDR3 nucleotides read TGTGCCAGCAGTACGGGGAGGGGGGGGGATAACTCAGATACGCAGTATTTT. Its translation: CASSTGRGGDNSDTQYF.

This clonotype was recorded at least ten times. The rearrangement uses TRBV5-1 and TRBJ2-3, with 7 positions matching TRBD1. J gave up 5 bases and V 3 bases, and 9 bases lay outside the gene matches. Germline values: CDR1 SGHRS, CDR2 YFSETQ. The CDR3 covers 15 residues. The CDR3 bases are TGCGCCAGCAGCTCACTTGACAGGGTGCAAGATACGCAGTATTTT. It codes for CASSSLDRVQDTQYF.

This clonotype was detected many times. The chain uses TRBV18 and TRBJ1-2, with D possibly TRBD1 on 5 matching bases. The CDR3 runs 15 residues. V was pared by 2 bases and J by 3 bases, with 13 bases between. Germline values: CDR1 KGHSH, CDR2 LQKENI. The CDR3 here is CASSPTGGGDYGYTF. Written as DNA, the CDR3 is TGTGCCAGCTCACCAACGGGCGGAGGGGACTATGGCTACACCTTC.

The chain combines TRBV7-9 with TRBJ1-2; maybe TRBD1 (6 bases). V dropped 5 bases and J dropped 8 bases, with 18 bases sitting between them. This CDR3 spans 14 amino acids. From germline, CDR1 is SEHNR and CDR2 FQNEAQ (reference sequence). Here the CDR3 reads CASSPLTGARGYTF. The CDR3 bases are TGTGCCAGCAGCCCACTAACGGGGGCGCGCGGCTACACCTTC.

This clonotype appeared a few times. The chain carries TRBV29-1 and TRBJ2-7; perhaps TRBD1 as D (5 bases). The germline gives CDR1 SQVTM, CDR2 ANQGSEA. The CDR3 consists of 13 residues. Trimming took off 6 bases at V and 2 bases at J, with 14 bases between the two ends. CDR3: CSVRVLETYEQYF. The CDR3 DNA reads TGCAGCGTCAGGGTTTTAGAGACCTACGAGCAGTACTTC.

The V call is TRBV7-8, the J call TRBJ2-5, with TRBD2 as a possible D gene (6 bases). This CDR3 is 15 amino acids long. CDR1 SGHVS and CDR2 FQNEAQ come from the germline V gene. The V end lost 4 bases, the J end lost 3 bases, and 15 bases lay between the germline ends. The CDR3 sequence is CASSSFGGKEETQYF. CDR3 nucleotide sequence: TGTGCCAGCAGCTCTTTTGGGGGGAAGGAAGAGACCCAGTACTTC.

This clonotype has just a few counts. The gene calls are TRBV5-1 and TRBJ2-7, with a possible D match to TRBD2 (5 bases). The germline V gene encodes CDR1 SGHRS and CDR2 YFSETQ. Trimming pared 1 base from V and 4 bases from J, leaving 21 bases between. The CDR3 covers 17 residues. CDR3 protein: CASSLLSGASTGYEQYF. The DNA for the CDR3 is TGCGCCAGCAGCTTGCTGAGCGGAGCCTCTACTGGATACGAGCAGTACTTC.

The CDR3 loop reads CSARVGALNTEAFF. The CDR3 nucleotides are TGCAGTGCTAGAGTAGGAGCCTTGAACACTGAAGCTTTCTTT. The chain joins TRBV20-1 to TRBJ1-1; D unresolved. The CDR3 has 14 amino acids. Trimming removed 1 base at V and 0 bases at J, with 9 bases between. CDR1 DFQATT and CDR2 SNEGSKA come from the germline V gene (reference sequence).

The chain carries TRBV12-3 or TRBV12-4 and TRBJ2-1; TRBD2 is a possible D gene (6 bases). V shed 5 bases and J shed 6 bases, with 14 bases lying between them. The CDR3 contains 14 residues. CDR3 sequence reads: CASSAGTRSNEQFF. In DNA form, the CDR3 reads TGTGCCAGCAGTGCCGGGACTCGGAGCAATGAGCAGTTCTTC.

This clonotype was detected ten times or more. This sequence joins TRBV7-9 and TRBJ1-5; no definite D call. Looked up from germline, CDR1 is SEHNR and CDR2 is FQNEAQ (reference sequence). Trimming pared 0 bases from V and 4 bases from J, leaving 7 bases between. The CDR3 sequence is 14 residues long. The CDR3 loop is CASSLASRNQPQHF. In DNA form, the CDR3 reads TGTGCCAGCAGCTTAGCAAGCCGGAATCAGCCCCAGCATTTT.

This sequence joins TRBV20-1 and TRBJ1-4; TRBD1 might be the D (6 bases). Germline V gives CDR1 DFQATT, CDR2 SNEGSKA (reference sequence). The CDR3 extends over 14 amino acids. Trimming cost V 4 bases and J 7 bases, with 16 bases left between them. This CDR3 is CSAIQGTGGEKLFF. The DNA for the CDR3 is TGCAGTGCTATCCAGGGGACCGGCGGTGAAAAACTGTTTTTT.

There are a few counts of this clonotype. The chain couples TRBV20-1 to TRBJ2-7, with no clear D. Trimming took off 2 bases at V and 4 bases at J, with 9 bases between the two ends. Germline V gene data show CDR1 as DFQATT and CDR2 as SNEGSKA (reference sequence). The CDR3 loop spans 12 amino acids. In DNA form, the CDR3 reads TGCAGTGCTAGAAAAACACCATACGAGCAGTACTTC. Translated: CSARKTPYEQYF.

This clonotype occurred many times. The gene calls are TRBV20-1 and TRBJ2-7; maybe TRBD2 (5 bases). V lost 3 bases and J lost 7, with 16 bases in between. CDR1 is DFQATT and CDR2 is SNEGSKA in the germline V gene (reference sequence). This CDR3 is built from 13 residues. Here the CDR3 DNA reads TGCAGTGCTAGGCAGCAGTCAAGAGGGGAGCAGTACTTC. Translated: CSARQQSRGEQYF.

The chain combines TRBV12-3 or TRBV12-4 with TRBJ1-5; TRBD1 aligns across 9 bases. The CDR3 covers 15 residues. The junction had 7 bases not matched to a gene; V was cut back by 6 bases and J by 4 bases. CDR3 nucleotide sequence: TGTGCCAGCAGATCATCCGGGACAGGGAATCAGCCCCAGCATTTT. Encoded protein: CASRSSGTGNQPQHF.

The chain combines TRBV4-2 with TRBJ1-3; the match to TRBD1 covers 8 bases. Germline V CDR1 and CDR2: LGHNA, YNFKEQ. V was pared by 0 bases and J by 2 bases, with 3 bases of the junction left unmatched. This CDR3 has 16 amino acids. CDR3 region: CASSQETGAAGNTIYF. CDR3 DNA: TGTGCCAGCAGCCAAGAGACAGGGGCGGCTGGAAACACCATATATTTT.

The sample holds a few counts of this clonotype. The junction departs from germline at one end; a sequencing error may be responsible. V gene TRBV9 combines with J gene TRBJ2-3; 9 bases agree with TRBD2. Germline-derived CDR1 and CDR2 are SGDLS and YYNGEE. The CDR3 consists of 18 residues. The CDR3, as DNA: TGTGCCAGCGGCGTAGAGGTCGGGGGCGGGGGGGAACCAGATACGCAGTATTTT. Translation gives CASGVEVGGGGEPDTQYF.

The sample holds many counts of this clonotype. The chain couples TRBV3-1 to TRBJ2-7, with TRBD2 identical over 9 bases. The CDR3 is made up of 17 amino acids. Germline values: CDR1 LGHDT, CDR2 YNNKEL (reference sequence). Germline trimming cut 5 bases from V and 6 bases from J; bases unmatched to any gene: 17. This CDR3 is CASSASRLSGSWSEQYF. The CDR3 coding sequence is TGTGCCAGCAGCGCTTCCCGTCTTAGCGGGAGTTGGTCCGAGCAGTACTTC.

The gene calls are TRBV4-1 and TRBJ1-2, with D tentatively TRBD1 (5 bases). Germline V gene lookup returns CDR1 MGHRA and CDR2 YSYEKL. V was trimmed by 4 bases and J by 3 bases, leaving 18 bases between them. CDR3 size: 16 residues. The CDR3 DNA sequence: TGCGCCAGCAGCCGAGTCTCTGGCGGGGCGGACTATGGCTACACCTTC. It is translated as CASSRVSGGADYGYTF.